This T cell receptor beta chain was identified in a study of blood T cell repertoires in COVID-19. Study summary: The United States, Italy and Spain supplied acute and convalescent COVID-19 samples. From T cells, B-cell-depleted T cells, or PBMCs came the material, which was cDNA or gDNA.

Seattle cases were enrolled at active infection and followed longitudinally. There are 16 residues in the CDR3. Trimming took off 2 bases at V and 5 bases at J, with 18 bases between the two ends. Germline loops: CDR1 LNHDA, CDR2 SQIVND (reference sequence). Assay: immunoSEQ multiplex PCR; the TCRdb copy retains only in-frame clones and omits some. Of around 270,000 clones in the sample, roughly four fifths are singletons; the top ten hold around 14%. This sequence joins TRBV19 and TRBJ1-1, with a possible D match to TRBD1 (6 bases). Sequencing was carried out using peripheral blood. This receptor was taken from a person aged 65 to 85 with COVID-19, enrolled during active disease. The CDR3 sequence: CASSITGMGRATEAFF. The CDR3 DNA is TGTGCCAGTAGTATAACAGGGATGGGGCGGGCGACTGAAGCTTTCTTT.